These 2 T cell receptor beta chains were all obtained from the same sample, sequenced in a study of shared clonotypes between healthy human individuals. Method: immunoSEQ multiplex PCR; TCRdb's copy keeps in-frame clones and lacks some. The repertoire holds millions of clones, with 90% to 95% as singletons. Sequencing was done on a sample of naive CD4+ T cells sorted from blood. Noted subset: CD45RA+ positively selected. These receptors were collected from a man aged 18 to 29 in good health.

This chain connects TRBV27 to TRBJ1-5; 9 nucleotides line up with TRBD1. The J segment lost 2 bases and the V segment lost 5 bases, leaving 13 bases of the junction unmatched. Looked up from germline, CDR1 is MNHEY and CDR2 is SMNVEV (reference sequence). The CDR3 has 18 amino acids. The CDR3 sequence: CASSHIYSGQGGNQPQHF. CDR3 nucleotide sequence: TGTGCCAGCAGTCACATATATTCGGGACAGGGTGGCAATCAGCCCCAGCATTTT.

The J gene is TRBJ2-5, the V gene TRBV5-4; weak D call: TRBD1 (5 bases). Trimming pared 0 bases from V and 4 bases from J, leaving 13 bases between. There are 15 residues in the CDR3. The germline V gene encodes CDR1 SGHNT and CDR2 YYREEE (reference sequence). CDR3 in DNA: TGTGCCAGCAGCTTGGCAGGGAAATCTTCAGAGACCCAGTACTTC. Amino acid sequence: CASSLAGKSSETQYF.